This T cell receptor beta chain was recovered during a study of blood T cell repertoires in COVID-19. On the study more broadly: Donors in the United States, Italy and Spain gave samples during acute or convalescent COVID-19. In each case, the material was cDNA or gDNA derived from T cells, B-cell-depleted T cells, or PBMCs.

Data came from immunoSEQ multiplex PCR; TCRdb stores just in-frame clones and leaves some out. The sample records hundreds of thousands of clones, roughly 85% being singletons. This CDR3 region has 12 residues. V gave up 5 bases and J gave up 4 bases, with 8 bases separating them. From germline, CDR1 is SGHAT and CDR2 FQNNGV. The TCR comes from a man aged 40-49 years with acute or convalescent COVID-19. Sequenced: peripheral blood. The rearrangement joins TRBV11-2 to TRBJ1-2; D uncertain. CDR3 in amino acids: CASSAESYGYTF. CDR3 DNA: TGTGCCAGCAGCGCTGAGTCCTATGGCTACACCTTC.